The T cell receptor (beta chain) under discussion was sequenced for a study of T-cell memory formation after mild COVID-19 listed by TCRdb under 2021. Study-wide context: Most TCR sequence clusters were specific to one of the two donors. In a couple of donors, T-cell clones that expanded and contracted after mild COVID-19 were followed by sequencing TCRalpha and TCRbeta repertoires longitudinally. The cohort comprised two young, previously healthy adult volunteers, one female and one male. Broad study findings and their caveats: Only two mild cases were covered by the study, and larger cohorts that include severe cases with pre-infection samples were considered necessary. The second-wave clones that peaked on day 37 were not confirmed to be SARS-CoV-2 specific. From day 15 to 85, contracting clones showed balanced CD4/CD8 phenotypes, whereas a second wave of clones that expanded from day 15 to 37 leaned towards CD4+. Some responding clones were detected in pre-infection memory, which suggested that pre-existing cross-reactive memory T cells had joined the SARS-CoV-2 response. Contracting CD4+ clones appeared mostly in the CM and EM memory subsets, whereas CD8+ clones were enriched in EMRA.

These reads were obtained on an Illumina NovaSeq 6000. cDNA libraries for TCRalpha and TCRbeta were prepared by 5'RACE using constant-segment primers, with sample barcodes and unique molecular identifiers added. RNA was extracted from every sample with Trizol reagent. Libraries were amplified in two PCR steps, with a second sample barcode and Illumina TruSeq adapters added in the second step. The libraries were sequenced on an Illumina NovaSeq using 2 x 150 bp paired-end reads. As for the authors' bioinformatics: Demultiplexing of reads and collapsing into UMI-guided consensus sequences were performed with migec v1.2.7. With mixcr v2.1.11, UMI consensuses were aligned to TRA and TRB V and J templates and assembled into clonotypes. Expanded or contracted clonotypes were those called significant by both edgeR and NoisET, with noise models trained on biological replicates. For edgeR calls, the cutoffs were a false discovery rate-adjusted p below 0.01 and a log2 fold-change threshold of 1. PCA with hierarchical clustering of max-normalized trajectories of the 1000 most abundant clonotypes was used as exploratory dynamics analysis. Separately sequenced CD4+ and CD8+ repertoires were used to assign a CD4 or CD8 phenotype to each responding clone. Clones were called with MiXCR by TCRdb after fastp trimmed the public reads at Q25, and only in-frame beta chains were retained. Rows are combined by CDR3 protein, so each entry shows the most common genes and DNA. The V and J calls were not made by the authors but by TCRdb's processing. The sample records hundreds of thousands of distinct CDR3 sequences, 8% to 9% of which are singletons. Roughly 22% of the sample is held by the ten biggest clonotypes.

Spanning cysteine to phenylalanine, the CDR3 consists of 12 amino acids. The sequence is cut down to CDR3 DNA, 36 bases in frame from base 1. V drops 5 bases and J drops 6 bases, leaving 14 bases in between. The germline V gene (reference sequence) sets CDR1 to DFQATT and CDR2 to SNEGSKA. The sample holds a few counts of this clonotype. What antigen it recognizes has not been identified. Qualities for individual bases were not recorded, and no much larger clone is one base off. Ficoll-Paque density gradient centrifugation was used to isolate PBMCs. The receptor's source is a man aged 18 to 35 who had mild COVID-19 (a few samples of this study predate the infection). The sample titles of this study are shuffled in the database, so cell type and time point are left out; the donor was told from shared clones. The sample comprised PBMCs or a T cell subset sorted from them (not recorded which). The chain joins TRBV20-1 to TRBJ2-7; the D region possibly corresponds to TRBD1 (5 bases align). The base sequence is TGCAGTGCTTCCAAGGACATGATCGAGCAGTACTTC. Translated, it reads CSASKDMIEQYF.